This is a list of T cell receptor beta chains from one sample in a study of OX40 agonist ivuxolimab in advanced cancers. Method: immunoSEQ multiplex PCR; TCRdb's copy keeps in-frame clones and lacks some. This table has tens of thousands of clones, 80% to 90% appearing once. This specimen was CD4+ or CD8+ T cells sorted from blood, taken in a trial of the OX40 agonist ivuxolimab. All receptors come from an adult with an advanced solid tumor such as melanoma, head and neck, liver or kidney cancer. The CDR3 runs from the conserved cysteine through the conserved F or W. The D gene is left open where the match is weak.

v_call	j_call	d_call	cdr3_length	cdr3_aa
TRBV6-5	TRBJ1-5	.	15	CASSNEDSSNQPQHF
TRBV10-1	TRBJ2-3	.	13	CASSVGPTDTQYF
TRBV7-2	TRBJ2-1	TRBD2	18	CASSYRLAGALSYNEQFF
TRBV19	TRBJ2-6	.	18	CASTSMDAPPNGANVLTF
TRBV9	TRBJ2-3	TRBD2	18	CASSRGTSALGATDTQYF
TRBV2	TRBJ2-6	.	18	CASRYKITDTSRANVLTF
TRBV11-1	TRBJ2-7	.	14	CASSFPGTPYEQYF
TRBV7-9	TRBJ1-2	.	14	CASSDSTGLYGYTF
TRBV6-5	TRBJ1-1	.	15	CASRLPGTQNTEAFF
TRBV13	TRBJ1-6	.	17	CASSFLTQGRGNSPLHF
TRBV9	TRBJ2-7	.	14	CASSVSGYNYEQYF
TRBV2	TRBJ2-7	.	12	CASNRDSYEQYF
TRBV5-1	TRBJ1-6	.	13	CASSKGENSPLHF
TRBV27	TRBJ2-3	.	13	CASRLPSTDTQYF
TRBV7-9	TRBJ2-1	TRBD2	12	CASSWEGNEQFF
TRBV29-1	TRBJ1-3	.	13	CSVERVAGNTIYF
TRBV9	TRBJ1-4	.	15	CASSVGGGTNEKLFF
TRBV5-4	TRBJ2-3	TRBD2	17	CASSSPTSGGLADTQYF
TRBV19	TRBJ2-3	.	16	CASSIVTSLSTDTQYF
TRBV27	TRBJ2-7	.	13	CASSRVGSYEQYF
TRBV5-4	TRBJ1-1	.	16	CASSSRASTGNTEAFF
TRBV9	TRBJ2-5	TRBD1	14	CASSSRTGEKTQYF
TRBV11-3	TRBJ2-5	.	12	CASSVGSETQYF
TRBV27	TRBJ2-7	TRBD1	12	CASGTGGSEQYF
TRBV18	TRBJ2-5	.	14	CASSPNANQETQYF
TRBV11-1	TRBJ2-3	.	15	CASSLSGDRTDTQYF
TRBV7-2	TRBJ1-1	.	16	CASSLAAAREGTEAFF
TRBV5-6	TRBJ1-1	TRBD1	16	CASSSPGGRVQTEAFF
TRBV30	TRBJ1-1	.	13	CAWSLEGNTEAFF
TRBV15	TRBJ2-7	.	13	CATRDKSSYEQYF
TRBV5-1	TRBJ1-2	TRBD1	16	CASSFDSGTGFLGYTF
TRBV7-2	TRBJ1-6	.	11	CASSLGEPLHF
TRBV7-6	TRBJ2-7	.	15	CASSLVGGGTGEQYF
TRBV7-2	TRBJ2-1	TRBD2	14	CASSPWGSGGEQFF
TRBV7-8	TRBJ1-1	.	12	CASSPRREGAFF
TRBV5-1	TRBJ2-7	.	14	CASSLGSSSYEQYF
TRBV19	TRBJ1-5	TRBD1	15	CASRPTGGYDQPQHF
TRBV6-5	TRBJ2-5	.	13	CASSYTLVGTQYF
TRBV6-6	TRBJ2-2	.	14	CASSSRANTGELFF
TRBV6-4	TRBJ2-1	.	14	CASSDQGNMGEQFF
TRBV19	TRBJ1-6	.	13	CASGEGTNSPLHF
TRBV18	TRBJ1-4	.	15	CASSSARESNEKLFF
TRBV27	TRBJ2-2	TRBD1	17	CASSTGGYHANTGELFF
TRBV2	TRBJ2-3	.	16	CASSGAASRTADTQYF
TRBV6-5	TRBJ2-3	TRBD1	15	CASSGAGTGTDTQYF
TRBV9	TRBJ1-1	.	14	CASSVTEMNTEAFF
TRBV5-8	TRBJ1-4	TRBD1	16	CASSLGQGGGNEKLFF
TRBV7-6	TRBJ2-1	.	13	CASSLGVGNEQFF
TRBV5-1	TRBJ1-6	TRBD1	14	CASSLAGGGSPLHF